The 14 T cell receptor beta chains given below trace back to one sample, sequenced in a study of T-cell reconstitution after alpha-beta-depleted transplantation in children (dated by TCRdb to the mid-2010s). Receptor libraries were prepared by PCR. TCRdb names Illumina HiSeq 2500 as the instrument used. TCR libraries were prepared with molecular barcoding, using unique molecular identifiers to normalize TCRbeta repertoire quantification. The public sequencing data were trimmed at Q25 with fastp and processed into clonotypes with MiXCR by TCRdb, which kept only in-frame beta chains. Identical CDR3 proteins give one entry, which carries the most common genes and DNA. Recorded for this sample are about 540,000 distinct CDR3 sequences; around 18% of them occurred a single time. The ten largest account for 2.5% to 4% of the sample. This specimen was PBMCs from the stem cell graft donor, taken from the stem cell graft. These receptors were collected from a human donor who donated a stem cell graft to a child with acute lymphoblastic leukemia.

The V gene is TRBV7-6, the J gene TRBJ1-1; a weak D match, TRBD1 (6 bases). The CDR3 covers 14 residues. V dropped 5 bases and J dropped 6 bases, with 16 bases sitting between them. Germline V gene sequence: CDR1 SGHVS, CDR2 FNYEAQ. The CDR3 sequence: CASSTLASGAEAFF. The CDR3 DNA is TGTGCCAGCAGCACCCTTGCATCAGGGGCTGAAGCTTTCTTT.

This clonotype appeared many times. The chain uses TRBV5-1 and TRBJ2-1, with 9 bases that match TRBD1. Unmatched junction bases numbered 14, after V lost 3 bases and J lost 7 bases. The V gene's germline CDR1 is SGHRS and CDR2 YFSETQ. The CDR3 runs 17 residues. CDR3 loop: CASSSHTGQGFGNEQFF. The CDR3, as DNA: TGCGCCAGCAGCTCACACACGGGACAGGGATTCGGTAATGAGCAGTTCTTC.

The chain carries TRBV15 and TRBJ2-7; 10 nucleotides line up with TRBD2. The CDR3 totals 15 residues. The V segment lost 4 bases and the J segment 2 bases; nucleotides outside the gene matches: 5. Germline V gene lookup returns CDR1 LNHNV and CDR2 YYDKDF (reference sequence). The CDR3, as DNA: TGTGCCACCAGCAAAGGACTAGCGGAACCCTACGAGCAGTACTTC. It encodes CATSKGLAEPYEQYF.

This clonotype was counted a few times. V is TRBV27 and J is TRBJ1-2; maybe TRBD1 (5 bases). Germline V lookup: CDR1 MNHEY, CDR2 SMNVEV (reference sequence). The CDR3 covers 13 residues. The V end was cut by 3 bases, the J end by 5 bases, with 10 bases between. CDR3 sequence (DNA): TGTGCCAGCAGTTTGGGGACGAAATATGGCTACACCTTC. This encodes CASSLGTKYGYTF.

This clonotype was detected a few times. The chain carries TRBV29-1 and TRBJ1-1; tentative D call: TRBD1 (6 bases). CDR3 size: 12 residues. The V gene lost 5 bases and the J gene lost 7 bases, with 14 bases spanning the gap. CDR1 SQVTM and CDR2 ANQGSEA come from the germline V gene. CDR3 residues: CSVWRDTFEAFF. Here the CDR3 DNA reads TGCAGCGTTTGGCGGGACACCTTTGAAGCTTTCTTT.

The table lists this clonotype with a few counts. J is TRBJ1-4 and V is TRBV7-9, with a weak D call TRBD1 (5 bases). Germline CDR1 SEHNR, CDR2 FQNEAQ (reference sequence). The CDR3 length is 15 residues. V was cut by 1 base and J by 5 bases, with 11 bases left in between. CDR3: CASSLERGPNEKLFF. CDR3 in DNA: TGTGCCAGCAGCTTAGAGAGGGGACCAAATGAAAAACTGTTTTTT.

The gene calls are TRBV7-8 and TRBJ1-1; no clear D gene. The CDR3 extends over 14 amino acids. Germline assignment: CDR1 SGHVS and CDR2 FQNEAQ. V lost 3 bases and J lost 11, with 19 bases in between. The CDR3 DNA is TGTGCCAGCAGCTTCCGTTCAATGGGAACTGGGGCTTTCTTT. It codes for CASSFRSMGTGAFF.

The rearrangement joins TRBV6-5 to TRBJ1-1; D is undetermined. Germline CDR1 is MNHEY and CDR2 is SVGAGI. Trimming took 8 bases from V and 5 from J, leaving 6 bases between them. The CDR3 contains 10 residues. CDR3 protein: CASGPTEAFF. DNA for the CDR3: TGTGCCAGCGGACCGACTGAAGCTTTCTTT.

This clonotype has only a few counts. The chain couples TRBV5-5 to TRBJ2-5; TRBD2 matches at 9 bases. The CDR3 is made up of 14 amino acids. V gave up 7 bases and J gave up 2 bases; unmatched junction bases: 6. CDR1 and CDR2 from the germline V gene are SGHKS and YYEKEE (reference sequence). The CDR3 here is CASYDLAGQETQYF. DNA for the CDR3: TGTGCCAGCTATGACCTAGCGGGGCAAGAGACCCAGTACTTC.

This clonotype has more than one count but fewer than ten. The V gene is TRBV29-1, the J gene TRBJ2-3, with TRBD2 identical over 9 bases. Germline V CDR1 and CDR2: SQVTM, ANQGSEA. The V gene end was trimmed by 7 bases and the J gene end by 6 bases; junction bases not matched to a gene: 8. The CDR3 runs to 13 residues. CDR3 protein: CSARAGGRDTQYF. In DNA, the CDR3 is TGCAGCGCTAGAGCGGGAGGACGGGATACGCAGTATTTT.

The chain links TRBV7-2 to TRBJ1-2; 9 positions match TRBD1. The CDR3 runs to 14 residues. The V gene's germline CDR1 is SGHTA and CDR2 FQGNSA. The trim removed 8 bases at V and 8 bases at J, leaving 12 bases unmatched. In nucleotides, the CDR3 is TGTGCCAGCTCAGACCGGACAGGGGATGTCGGCTACACCTTC. As protein: CASSDRTGDVGYTF.

This clonotype was seen a handful of times. The chain is built from TRBV7-8 and TRBJ2-3; 16 nucleotides match TRBD2. The length of the CDR3 is 18 residues. Germline-derived CDR1 and CDR2 are SGHVS and FQNEAQ. V lost 0 bases to trimming and J lost 5 bases; unmatched junction nucleotides: 5. The CDR3 DNA reads as TGTGCCAGCAGCTTAGCCGGGACTAGCGGGAGGGCCATAGATACGCAGTATTTT. Translating it yields CASSLAGTSGRAIDTQYF. Based on the CDR3 plus reference TRBV7-8 and TRBJ2-3, the full variable domain is GAGVSQSPRYKVAKRGQDVALRCDPISGHVSLFWYQQALGQGPEFLTYFQNEAQLDKSGLPSDRFFAERPEGSVSTLKIQRTQQEDSAVYLCASSLAGTSGRAIDTQYFGPGTRLTVL.

A few counts support this clonotype. The V call is TRBV20-1, the J call TRBJ2-3; unclear D gene. Trimming cost V 5 bases and J 1 base, with 10 bases left between them. Germline lookup yields CDR1 DFQATT and CDR2 SNEGSKA (reference sequence). The CDR3 spans 13 residues. This CDR3 reads CSARRARTDTQYF. The CDR3 region has the DNA TGCAGTGCTCGAAGGGCCCGCACAGATACGCAGTATTTT.

This clonotype has just a few counts. This chain uses TRBV6-1 with TRBJ1-5; D ambiguous. The V gene's germline CDR1 is MNHNS and CDR2 SASEGT. Trimming cost V 6 bases and J 4 bases, with 25 bases left between them. This CDR3 comprises 18 residues. This chain's CDR3 is CASRSQRQRYSVNQPQHF. CDR3 sequence (DNA): TGTGCCAGCAGGTCCCAACGCCAGCGCTATAGTGTAAATCAGCCCCAGCATTTT.